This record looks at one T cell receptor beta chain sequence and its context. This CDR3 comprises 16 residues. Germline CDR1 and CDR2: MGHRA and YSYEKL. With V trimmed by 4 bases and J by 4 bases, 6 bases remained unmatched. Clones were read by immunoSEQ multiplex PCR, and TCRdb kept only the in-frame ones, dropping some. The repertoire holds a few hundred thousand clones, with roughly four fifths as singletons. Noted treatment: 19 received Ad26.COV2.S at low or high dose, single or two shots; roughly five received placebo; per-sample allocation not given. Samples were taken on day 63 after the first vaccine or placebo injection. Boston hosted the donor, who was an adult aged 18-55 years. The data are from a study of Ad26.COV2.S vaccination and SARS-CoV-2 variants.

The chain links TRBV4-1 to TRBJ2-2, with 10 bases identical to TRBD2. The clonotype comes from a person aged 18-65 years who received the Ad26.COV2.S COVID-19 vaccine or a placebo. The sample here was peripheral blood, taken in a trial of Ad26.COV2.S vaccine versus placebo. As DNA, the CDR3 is TGCGCCAGCAGCCCGCCTAGCGGGAGACTCACCGGGGAGCTGTTTTTT. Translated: CASSPPSGRLTGELFF.